A single sample gave rise to the 22 T cell receptor beta chains below, sequenced in a study of T-cell reconstitution after alpha-beta-depleted transplantation in children. Unique molecular identifiers were incorporated into the prepared TCRbeta library. TCRdb reprocessed the PCR reads via MiXCR and lists one record per CDR3 protein. The sample has around 580,000 distinct CDR3 sequences; roughly 30% are singletons. This material consisted of PBMCs, taken before TCRalphabeta/CD19-depleted stem cell transplant. Receptors originate from a boy younger than two with Wiskott-Aldrich syndrome, due to receive a stem cell transplant.

J is TRBJ2-3 and V is TRBV20-1; D unclear. This CDR3 has 14 amino acids. Looked up from germline, CDR1 is DFQATT and CDR2 is SNEGSKA (reference sequence). Trimming took off 4 bases at V and 1 base at J, with 12 bases between the two ends. CDR3 in amino acids: CSAMAGRGTDTQYF. CDR3 DNA sequence: TGCAGTGCTATGGCTGGACGAGGCACAGATACGCAGTATTTT.

This clonotype has more than one count but fewer than ten. The chain recombines TRBV10-3 with TRBJ2-5; 8 bases line up with TRBD1. This CDR3 is built from 13 residues. Germline loops: CDR1 ENHRY, CDR2 SYGVKD. The J segment lost 2 bases and the V segment lost 9 bases, leaving 5 bases of the junction unmatched. This CDR3 is CAMGQARQETQYF. The CDR3 DNA follows: TGTGCCATGGGACAGGCCCGGCAAGAGACCCAGTACTTC.

The V and J genes are TRBV9 and TRBJ2-7; D is possibly TRBD2 (6 bases). The CDR3 consists of 13 residues. Germline values: CDR1 SGDLS, CDR2 YYNGEE. V lost 4 bases and J 7 bases, leaving 15 bases between the germline ends. The DNA of the CDR3 is TGTGCCAGCAGCACAACCCCTCGGGGGGAGCAGTACTTC. Its translation: CASSTTPRGEQYF.

This chain joins TRBV24-1 and TRBJ2-3; D unresolved. Per the germline V gene, CDR1 is KGHDR and CDR2 is SFDVKD. Deletions cut 1 base from V and 1 base from J, with 11 bases between. This CDR3 is 16 amino acids long. The CDR3 reads CATSDFGTDGTDTQYF. CDR3 in DNA: TGTGCCACCAGTGATTTCGGCACGGACGGCACAGATACGCAGTATTTT.

This clonotype was observed a handful of times. This chain uses TRBV10-3 with TRBJ2-3; tentatively, D is TRBD1 (6 bases). Germline loops: CDR1 ENHRY, CDR2 SYGVKD. The CDR3 consists of 14 residues. With 11 bases removed from V and 5 bases from J, the gap between germline ends came to 20 bases. CDR3 nucleotide sequence: TGTGCCGGTTCCCGGGACACTCTGGGAGATACGCAGTATTTT. Residues: CAGSRDTLGDTQYF.

V usage is TRBV5-1 and J usage is TRBJ2-7; 9 bases match TRBD1. The CDR3 extends over 12 amino acids. The germline V gene has CDR1 SGHRS and CDR2 YFSETQ. V dropped 3 bases and J dropped 6; count of bases not matched to a gene: 1. The CDR3 is CASSYRGREQYF. The CDR3 DNA sequence: TGCGCCAGCAGCTACAGGGGGCGCGAGCAGTACTTC.

In its sample, this clonotype was seen once. This rearrangement joins TRBV10-3 to TRBJ2-1; 7 positions agree with TRBD1. The CDR3 is made up of 15 amino acids. Germline loops: CDR1 ENHRY, CDR2 SYGVKD. V gave up 6 bases and J gave up 2 bases; unmatched junction bases: 7. The CDR3 DNA reads TGTGCCATCAGAGAGAGGGGGCCTACCTACAATGAGCAGTTCTTC. Residues: CAIRERGPTYNEQFF.

Only a few counts were recorded for this clonotype. The chain carries TRBV12-3 or TRBV12-4 and TRBJ2-1; TRBD2 aligns across 9 bases. The CDR3 consists of 13 residues. V was clipped by 6 bases and J by 6 bases; unmatched bases: 3. The CDR3 DNA follows: TGTGCCAGCAGCATGACTAGCGGCAATGAGCAGTTCTTC. It translates to CASSMTSGNEQFF.

This clonotype occurred a few times. The V call is TRBV5-1, the J call TRBJ2-7, with a tentative D call TRBD2 (6 bases). V was shortened by 0 bases and J by 2 bases, with 9 bases between the two germline ends. There are 14 residues in the CDR3. The V gene's germline CDR1 is SGHRS and CDR2 YFSETQ. In nucleotides, the CDR3 is TGCGCCAGCAGCTTGGAAGCGGGTGCCTACGAGCAGTACTTC. The encoded protein is CASSLEAGAYEQYF.

This clonotype was seen only a few times. In DNA form, the CDR3 reads TGTGCCAGCAGCTTCCTCGGCGGGAGCACAGATACGCAGTATTTT. It codes for CASSFLGGSTDTQYF. The chain combines TRBV6-5 with TRBJ2-3; D might be TRBD2 (5 bases). The CDR3 totals 15 residues. Germline assignment: CDR1 MNHEY and CDR2 SVGAGI. The germline V and J ends were trimmed by 6 bases and 0 bases, with 13 bases remaining between them.

The rearrangement joins TRBV5-1 to TRBJ2-1, with D possibly being TRBD2 (5 bases). Trimming pared 0 bases from V and 4 bases from J, leaving 14 bases between. The germline CDR1 and CDR2 sequences are SGHRS and YFSETQ. CDR3 length: 16 residues. In nucleotides, the CDR3 is TGCGCCAGCAGCTTGGCCGAGAGGGCCAGTTACAATGAGCAGTTCTTC. Translating gives CASSLAERASYNEQFF.

J is TRBJ1-5 and V is TRBV27; 10 bases align to TRBD1. This CDR3 is built from 15 residues. Trimming removed 7 bases from V and 3 bases from J; junction bases left unmatched: 6. From germline, CDR1 is MNHEY and CDR2 SMNVEV (reference sequence). CDR3 sequence reads: CASTPGQGSNQPQHF. In nucleotides, the CDR3 is TGTGCCAGCACCCCGGGACAGGGGTCCAATCAGCCCCAGCATTTT.

V and J are TRBV12-3 or TRBV12-4 and TRBJ2-7; 9 bases are a match to TRBD2. Trimming took 2 bases from V and 3 from J; bases not matched to a gene: 5. This CDR3 region has 15 residues. The DNA of the CDR3 is TGTGCCAGCAGTTTACGGGGACTAGCAGACTACGAGCAGTACTTC. Translation gives CASSLRGLADYEQYF.

The chain combines TRBV24-1 with TRBJ2-3; D assignment may be TRBD1 or TRBD2 (5 bases each). Germline CDR1 reads KGHDR; CDR2 reads SFDVKD. V was shortened by 1 base and J by 4 bases, with 11 bases between the two germline ends. This CDR3 has 15 residues. The CDR3 region has the DNA TGTGCCACCAGTGATTTAAGTAGGGGAGCAGATACGCAGTATTTT. Translated, it gives CATSDLSRGADTQYF.

The V gene is TRBV11-2, the J gene TRBJ2-1; tentatively, D is TRBD2 (6 bases). CDR3 length equals 15 residues. Germline V gives CDR1 SGHAT, CDR2 FQNNGV. V lost 4 bases and J lost 9, with 19 bases in between. CDR3 region: CASSYPGLSQGEQFF. The DNA for the CDR3 is TGTGCCAGCAGCTATCCGGGACTGTCTCAGGGTGAGCAGTTCTTC.

This clonotype came up once. This chain connects TRBV10-2 to TRBJ2-7, with 9 positions matching TRBD2. The V and J ends lost 10 bases and 2 bases, in that order; junction bases with no gene match: 9. The CDR3 has 14 residues. Looked up from germline, CDR1 is WSHSY and CDR2 is SAAADI. CDR3 in amino acids: CATEVAGAPYEQYF. The CDR3, as DNA: TGCGCCACCGAGGTAGCGGGAGCGCCCTACGAGCAGTACTTC.

In this sample, this clonotype turned up many times. The chain joins TRBV5-1 to TRBJ2-3; D unclear. Trimming stripped 0 bases from V and 5 bases from J, with 4 bases between. Germline loops: CDR1 SGHRS, CDR2 YFSETQ. The CDR3 extends over 12 amino acids. CDR3 amino acids: CASSLDLDTQYF. The CDR3 DNA is TGCGCCAGCAGCTTGGATCTAGATACGCAGTATTTT.

The chain recombines TRBV12-3 or TRBV12-4 with TRBJ2-1; perhaps TRBD1 as D (6 bases). The V and J ends lost 6 bases and 9 bases respectively, with 15 bases between them. The CDR3 has 13 amino acids. CDR3 in DNA: TGTGCCAGCAGCCTGCTGATCAGGGGTGAGCAGTTCTTC. Translated, it gives CASSLLIRGEQFF.

There are a few counts of this clonotype. The chain recombines TRBV12-3 or TRBV12-4 with TRBJ2-1; no reliable D call. There are 14 residues in the CDR3. Trimming cost V 1 base and J 8 bases, with 12 bases left between them. CDR3 nucleotides: TGTGCCAGCAGTTTAGAGGCCGGTAGCTATGAGCAGTTCTTC. As protein: CASSLEAGSYEQFF.

V is TRBV20-1 and J is TRBJ1-1; the match to TRBD1 covers 8 bases. The CDR3 covers 15 residues. Trimming cost V 0 bases and J 5 bases; bases outside gene matches: 8. CDR1 and CDR2 (germline): DFQATT, SNEGSKA (reference sequence). CDR3 protein: CSARDRRTGQTEAFF. The CDR3 coding sequence is TGCAGTGCTAGAGATCGGCGGACAGGGCAGACTGAAGCTTTCTTT.

This clonotype was detected a few times. The chain is built from TRBV12-3 or TRBV12-4 and TRBJ2-1; D possibly matches TRBD1 or TRBD2 (6 bases each). The CDR3 runs 14 residues. Trimming took 6 bases from V and 6 from J, leaving 15 bases between them. CDR3 residues: CASSRSRGGNEQFF. CDR3 nucleotide sequence: TGTGCCAGCAGCCGGAGCAGGGGAGGCAATGAGCAGTTCTTC.

The rearrangement joins TRBV29-1 to TRBJ2-7; tentative D call: TRBD2 (5 bases). Germline CDR1 reads SQVTM; CDR2 reads ANQGSEA. The CDR3 extends over 11 amino acids. The V end was cut by 4 bases, the J end by 3 bases, with 7 bases between. In DNA form, the CDR3 reads TGCAGCGTTGTCGAGGGCTACGAGCAGTACTTC. Translated, it gives CSVVEGYEQYF.